These T cell receptor beta chains were read from a single sample in a study of blood T cell repertoires in COVID-19. Here immunoSEQ multiplex PCR was the method, and the copy in TCRdb shows in-frame clones only, minus some. The sample yields about 430,000 clones, 80% to 90% seen once. The sequencing sample was made of PBMCs or T cells enriched from blood (not recorded which). These receptors were obtained from a man in his thirties or forties who had recovered from COVID-19. Both conserved end residues are part of each CDR3. A D gene is named only where the DNA matches it firmly. Only some rows state a clone size, as once, few, many or a class for expanded clones.

j_call	d_call	cdr3_length	v_call	clone_size	cdr3_aa	cdr3_nt
TRBJ2-1	TRBD2	13	TRBV12-3/TRBV12-4	.	CASSLSREGEQFF	TGTGCCAGCAGTTTGTCGCGGGAGGGTGAGCAGTTCTTC
TRBJ2-4	.	14	TRBV5-6	.	CASSSRDTRHIQYF	TGTGCCAGCAGCAGCCGGGACACACGTCACATTCAGTACTTC
TRBJ1-1	TRBD1	15	TRBV19	once	CASSAHRGFSTEAFF	TGTGCCAGTAGTGCCCACAGGGGTTTTAGCACTGAAGCTTTCTTT
TRBJ1-2	TRBD1	16	TRBV4-1	.	CASSPTPGQLSFGYTF	TGCGCCAGCAGCCCCACACCGGGACAGCTCTCCTTCGGCTACACCTTC
TRBJ2-7	TRBD2	16	TRBV7-8	once	CASTKERERPSREQYF	TGTGCCAGCACCAAGGAGCGGGAACGTCCCTCTCGCGAGCAGTACTTC
TRBJ1-2	.	14	TRBV30	.	CAWTRMGPFYGYTF	TGTGCCTGGACCAGAATGGGGCCCTTCTATGGCTACACCTTC
TRBJ2-1	.	15	TRBV4-1	.	CASSQDVETYNEQFF	TGCGCCAGCAGCCAAGATGTGGAGACCTACAATGAGCAGTTCTTC
TRBJ1-2	.	13	TRBV12-3/TRBV12-4	.	CASRKNSGDGYTF	TGTGCCAGCAGGAAAAACTCGGGGGATGGCTACACCTTC
TRBJ1-2	TRBD1	12	TRBV27	.	CASTQGQVCYTF	TGTGCCAGCACCCAAGGACAGGTATGCTACACCTTC
TRBJ2-1	.	16	TRBV5-4	.	CASSLAPGDSYNEQFF	TGTGCCAGCAGCTTGGCCCCGGGAGACTCCTACAATGAGCAGTTCTTC
TRBJ2-1	TRBD2	15	TRBV6-2/TRBV6-3	.	CASSYWTSSHNEQFF	TGTGCCAGCAGTTACTGGACTAGCTCCCACAATGAGCAGTTCTTC
TRBJ2-2	.	15	TRBV3-1/TRBV3-2	.	CASSTQGSGTGELFF	TGTGCCAGCAGCACGCAGGGGTCGGGCACCGGGGAGCTGTTTTTT
TRBJ2-1	TRBD2	22	TRBV9	.	CASSVAGTSGLPGKVSYNEQFF	TGTGCCAGCAGCGTAGCGGGGACTAGCGGACTTCCGGGCAAAGTCTCCTACAATGAGCAGTTCTTC
TRBJ2-3	.	14	TRBV5-6	.	CASSSQGHTDTQYF	TGTGCCAGCAGCTCCCAGGGGCACACAGATACGCAGTATTTT
TRBJ1-5	.	14	TRBV7-2	.	CASSSRQGNQPQHF	TGTGCCAGCAGCTCCCGACAGGGCAATCAGCCCCAGCATTTT
TRBJ2-3	.	13	TRBV5-1	.	CASSQNTDTGNYF	TGCGCCAGCAGCCAAAACACAGATACGGGAAACTATTTT
TRBJ2-3	.	15	TRBV4-1	.	CASSPSGTATDTQYF	TGCGCCAGCAGCCCATCAGGGACTGCTACAGATACGCAGTATTTT
TRBJ1-6	TRBD1	15	TRBV28	once	CASSLFQGDNSPLHF	TGTGCCAGCAGTCTATTTCAGGGGGATAATTCACCCCTCCACTTT
TRBJ1-1	TRBD1	16	TRBV25-1	.	CASSPSDRGGRTEAFF	TGTGCCAGCAGTCCCTCAGACAGGGGTGGTCGGACTGAAGCTTTCTTT
TRBJ2-1	TRBD2	16	TRBV7-7	.	CASSLVFSGSGNEQFF	TGTGCCAGCAGCTTAGTCTTTAGCGGGAGCGGCAATGAGCAGTTCTTC
TRBJ1-5	TRBD1	18	TRBV4-1	.	CASSPGTGGLPSNQPQHF	TGCGCCAGCAGCCCCGGGACAGGGGGTCTCCCGAGCAATCAGCCCCAGCATTTT
TRBJ2-7	.	12	TRBV12-3/TRBV12-4	few	CASSPGQYEQYF	TGTGCCAGCAGTCCTGGACAGTACGAGCAGTACTTC
TRBJ1-5	.	14	TRBV5-1	.	CASSLGAGGQPQHF	TGCGCCAGCAGCTTGGGGGCTGGGGGGCAGCCCCAGCATTTT
TRBJ2-7	TRBD2	15	TRBV11-2	.	CASSLILAGDGEQYF	TGTGCCAGCAGCTTAATCCTAGCGGGAGACGGCGAGCAGTACTTC
TRBJ2-1	.	13	TRBV7-9	.	CASSLTVQFEQFF	TGTGCCAGCAGCTTGACAGTACAATTTGAGCAGTTCTTC
TRBJ2-2	.	19	TRBV5-1	.	CASFKGLSQANLISGELFF	TGCGCCAGCTTTAAAGGTCTGAGTCAGGCCAATCTTATCTCCGGGGAGCTGTTTTTT
TRBJ1-1	.	13	TRBV6-5	.	CASGSNPRTEAFF	TGTGCCAGCGGGAGTAATCCCCGGACTGAAGCTTTCTTT
TRBJ1-1	TRBD1	14	TRBV7-2	.	CASSPRQGNTEAFF	TGTGCCAGCAGCCCCCGACAGGGCAACACTGAAGCTTTCTTT
TRBJ1-1	.	13	TRBV6-5	once	CASSSGFRAEAFF	TGTGCCAGCAGTTCGGGGTTTAGGGCTGAAGCTTTCTTT
TRBJ1-1	TRBD1	13	TRBV5-1	.	CASSFQGATEAFF	TGCGCCAGCAGTTTTCAGGGGGCCACTGAAGCTTTCTTT
TRBJ2-1	.	18	TRBV11-2	.	CASSPALPPVGVDNEQFF	TGTGCCAGCAGCCCAGCGCTCCCCCCGGTGGGTGTGGACAATGAGCAGTTCTTC
TRBJ1-1	.	14	TRBV27	.	CASKLTDANTEAFF	TGTGCCAGCAAGCTGACAGACGCCAACACTGAAGCTTTCTTT
TRBJ1-2	TRBD1	14	TRBV19	few	CASSRDRGDYGYTF	TGTGCCAGTAGTCGCGACAGGGGAGACTATGGCTACACCTTC
TRBJ2-2	TRBD2	14	TRBV5-4	once	CASSTSGATGELFF	TGTGCCAGCAGCACTAGCGGGGCCACCGGGGAGCTGTTTTTT
TRBJ1-3	.	15	TRBV18	.	CASSPSSGTGNTIYF	TGTGCCAGCTCACCCTCCAGCGGAACTGGAAACACCATATATTTT
TRBJ1-1	.	14	TRBV27	.	CASSLVRANTEAFF	TGTGCCAGCAGTTTAGTCAGGGCCAACACTGAAGCTTTCTTT
TRBJ1-1	.	16	TRBV4-1	.	CASSTDRPSRNTEAFF	TGCGCCAGCAGCACCGACAGGCCCTCCAGGAACACTGAAGCTTTCTTT
TRBJ1-1	.	15	TRBV28	few	CASSFRLMANTEAFF	TGTGCCAGCAGTTTTCGTTTAATGGCGAACACTGAAGCTTTCTTT